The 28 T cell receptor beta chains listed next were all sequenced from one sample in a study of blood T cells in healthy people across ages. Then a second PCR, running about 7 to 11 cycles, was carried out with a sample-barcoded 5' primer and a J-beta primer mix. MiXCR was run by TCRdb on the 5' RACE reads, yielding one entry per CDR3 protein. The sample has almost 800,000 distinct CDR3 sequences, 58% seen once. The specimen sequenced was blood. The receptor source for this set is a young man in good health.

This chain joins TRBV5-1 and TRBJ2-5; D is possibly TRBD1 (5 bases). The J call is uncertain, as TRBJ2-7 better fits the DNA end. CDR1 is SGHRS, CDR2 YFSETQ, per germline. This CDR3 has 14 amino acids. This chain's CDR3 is CASRTLDRQYEQYF. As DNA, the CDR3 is TGCGCCAGCAGAACGTTAGACAGACAGTACGAGCAGTACTTC.

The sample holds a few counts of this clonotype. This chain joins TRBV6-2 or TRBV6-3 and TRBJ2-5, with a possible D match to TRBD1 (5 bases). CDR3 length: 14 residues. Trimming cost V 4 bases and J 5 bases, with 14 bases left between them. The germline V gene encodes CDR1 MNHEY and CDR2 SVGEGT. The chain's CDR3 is CASSWGSPRETQYF. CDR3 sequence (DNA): TGTGCCAGCAGTTGGGGCTCTCCCAGGGAGACCCAGTACTTC.

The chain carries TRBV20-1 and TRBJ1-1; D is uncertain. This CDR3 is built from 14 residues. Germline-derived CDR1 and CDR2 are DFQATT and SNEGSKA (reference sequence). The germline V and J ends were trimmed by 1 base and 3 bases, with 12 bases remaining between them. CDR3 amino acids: CSARGTAGDTEAFF. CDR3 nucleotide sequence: TGCAGTGCTAGAGGTACAGCCGGGGACACTGAAGCTTTCTTT.

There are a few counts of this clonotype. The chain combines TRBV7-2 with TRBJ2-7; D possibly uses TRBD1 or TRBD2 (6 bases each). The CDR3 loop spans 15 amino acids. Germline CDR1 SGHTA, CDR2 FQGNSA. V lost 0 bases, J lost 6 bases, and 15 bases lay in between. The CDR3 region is CASSLAGGKGSEQYF. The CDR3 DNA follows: TGTGCCAGCAGCTTAGCGGGGGGCAAAGGAAGCGAGCAGTACTTC. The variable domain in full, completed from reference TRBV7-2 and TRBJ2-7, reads GAGVSQSPSNKVTEKGKDVELRCDPISGHTALYWYRQSLGQGLEFLIYFQGNSAPDKSGLPSDRFSAERTGGSVSTLTIQRTQQEDSAVYLCASSLAGGKGSEQYFGPGTRLTVT.

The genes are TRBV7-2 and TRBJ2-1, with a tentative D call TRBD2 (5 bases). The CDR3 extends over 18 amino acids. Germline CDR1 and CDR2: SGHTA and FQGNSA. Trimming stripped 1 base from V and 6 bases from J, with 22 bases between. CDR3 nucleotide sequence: TGTGCCAGCAGCTTAGGGTTACCGGGAATCTGGGGTCTCAATGAGCAGTTCTTC. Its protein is CASSLGLPGIWGLNEQFF.

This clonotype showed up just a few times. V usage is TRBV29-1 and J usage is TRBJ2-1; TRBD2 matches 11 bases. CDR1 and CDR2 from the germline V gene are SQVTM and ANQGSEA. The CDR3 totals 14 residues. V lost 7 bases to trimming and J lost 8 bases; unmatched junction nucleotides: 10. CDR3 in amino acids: CSARTSGGGDEQFF. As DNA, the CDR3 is TGCAGCGCCCGCACTAGCGGGGGAGGCGATGAGCAGTTCTTC.

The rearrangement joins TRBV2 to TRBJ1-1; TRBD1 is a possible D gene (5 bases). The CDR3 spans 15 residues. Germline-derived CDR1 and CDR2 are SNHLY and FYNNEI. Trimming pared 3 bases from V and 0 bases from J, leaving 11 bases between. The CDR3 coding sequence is TGTGCCAGCAGTGACGGGGGACCGTTGAACACTGAAGCTTTCTTT. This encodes CASSDGGPLNTEAFF.

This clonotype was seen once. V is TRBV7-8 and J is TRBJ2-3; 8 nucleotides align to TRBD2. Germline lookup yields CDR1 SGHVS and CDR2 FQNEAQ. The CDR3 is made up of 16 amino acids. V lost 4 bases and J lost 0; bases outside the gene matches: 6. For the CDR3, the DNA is TGTGCCAGCAGCTACTCCGGGACTAGAAGCACAGATACGCAGTATTTT. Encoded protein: CASSYSGTRSTDTQYF.

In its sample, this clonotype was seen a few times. CDR3 bases: TGTGCCACCGGATCATCTGGGGAGACCCAGTACTTC. Amino acid sequence: CATGSSGETQYF. The chain links TRBV10-3 to TRBJ2-5; unclear D gene. The length of the CDR3 is 12 residues. From germline, CDR1 is ENHRY and CDR2 SYGVKD. Trimming shortened V by 10 bases and J by 5 bases, and 14 bases separated the two germline ends.

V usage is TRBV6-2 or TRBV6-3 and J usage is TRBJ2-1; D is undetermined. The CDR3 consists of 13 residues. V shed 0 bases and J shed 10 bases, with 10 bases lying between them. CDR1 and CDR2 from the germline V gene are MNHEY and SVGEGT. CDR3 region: CASSYSGIPEQFF. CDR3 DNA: TGTGCCAGCAGTTACTCGGGGATCCCGGAGCAGTTCTTC.

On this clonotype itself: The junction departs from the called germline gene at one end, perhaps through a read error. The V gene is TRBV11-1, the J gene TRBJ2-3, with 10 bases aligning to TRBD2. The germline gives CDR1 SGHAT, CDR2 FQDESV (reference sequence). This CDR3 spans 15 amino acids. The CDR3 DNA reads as TGTGCCAGCGGCTTAGCTAGCGGGAGAACAGATACGCAGTATTTT. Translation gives CASGLASGRTDTQYF. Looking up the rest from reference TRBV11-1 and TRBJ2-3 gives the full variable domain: EAEVAQSPRYKITEKSQAVAFWCDPISGHATLYWYRQILGQGPELLVQFQDESVVDDSQLPKDRFSAERLKGVDSTLKIQPAELGDSAMYLCASGLASGRTDTQYFGPGTRLTVL.

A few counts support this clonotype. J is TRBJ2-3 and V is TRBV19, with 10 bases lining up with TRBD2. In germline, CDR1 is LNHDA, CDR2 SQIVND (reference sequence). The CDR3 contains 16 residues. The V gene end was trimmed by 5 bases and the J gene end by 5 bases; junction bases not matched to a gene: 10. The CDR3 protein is CASSLASGGAGDTQYF. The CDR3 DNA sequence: TGTGCCAGTAGTTTAGCCAGCGGGGGGGCCGGAGATACGCAGTATTTT.

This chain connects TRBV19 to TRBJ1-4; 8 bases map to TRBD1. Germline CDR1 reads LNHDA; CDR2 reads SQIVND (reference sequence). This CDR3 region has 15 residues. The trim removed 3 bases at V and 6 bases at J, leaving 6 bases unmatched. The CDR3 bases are TGTGCCAGTAGTATTCCCAGGGGGCGACATGAAAAACTGTTTTTT. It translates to CASSIPRGRHEKLFF.

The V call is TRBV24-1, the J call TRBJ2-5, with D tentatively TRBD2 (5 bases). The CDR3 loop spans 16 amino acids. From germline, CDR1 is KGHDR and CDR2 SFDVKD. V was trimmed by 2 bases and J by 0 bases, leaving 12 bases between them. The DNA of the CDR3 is TGTGCCACCAGTGATTCGGACTGGACCAACCAAGAGACCCAGTACTTC. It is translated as CATSDSDWTNQETQYF.

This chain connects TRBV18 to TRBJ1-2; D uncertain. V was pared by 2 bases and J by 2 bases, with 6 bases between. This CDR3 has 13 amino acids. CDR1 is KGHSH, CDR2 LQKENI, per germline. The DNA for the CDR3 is TGTGCCAGCTCACCAGATCAGAACTATGGCTACACCTTC. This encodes CASSPDQNYGYTF.

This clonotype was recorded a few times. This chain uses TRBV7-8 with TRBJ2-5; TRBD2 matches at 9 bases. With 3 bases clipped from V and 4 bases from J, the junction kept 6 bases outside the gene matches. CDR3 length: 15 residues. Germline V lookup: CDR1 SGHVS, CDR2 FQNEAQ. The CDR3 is CASSLAGGPGETQYF. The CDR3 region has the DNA TGTGCCAGCAGCTTGGCGGGAGGGCCGGGAGAGACCCAGTACTTC.

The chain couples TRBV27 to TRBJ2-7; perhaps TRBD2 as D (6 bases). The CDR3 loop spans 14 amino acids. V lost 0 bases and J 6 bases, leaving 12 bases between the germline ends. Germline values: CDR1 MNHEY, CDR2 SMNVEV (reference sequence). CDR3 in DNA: TGTGCCAGCAGTTTATCGCGGGGCTCGCTCGAGCAGTACTTC. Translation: CASSLSRGSLEQYF.

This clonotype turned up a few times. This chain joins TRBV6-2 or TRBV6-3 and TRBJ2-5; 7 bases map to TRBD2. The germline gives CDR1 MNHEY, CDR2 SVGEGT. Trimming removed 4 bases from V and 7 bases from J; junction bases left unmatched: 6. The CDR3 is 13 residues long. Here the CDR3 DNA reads TGTGCCAGCAGTTGGGGCGGGAGAGGGACCCAGTACTTC. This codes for CASSWGGRGTQYF.

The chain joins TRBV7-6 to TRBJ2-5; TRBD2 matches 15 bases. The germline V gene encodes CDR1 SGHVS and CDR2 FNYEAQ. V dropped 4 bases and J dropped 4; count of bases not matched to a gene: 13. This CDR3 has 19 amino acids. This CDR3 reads CASSSGTSGRQRQTETQYF. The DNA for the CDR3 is TGTGCCAGCAGCTCCGGGACTAGCGGGAGGCAACGTCAGACAGAGACCCAGTACTTC.

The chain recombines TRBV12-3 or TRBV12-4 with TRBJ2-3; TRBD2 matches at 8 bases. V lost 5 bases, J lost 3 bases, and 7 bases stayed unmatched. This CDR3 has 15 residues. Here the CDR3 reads CASSRTSRGTDTQYF. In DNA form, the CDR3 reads TGTGCCAGCAGTCGGACTAGCCGGGGGACAGATACGCAGTATTTT.

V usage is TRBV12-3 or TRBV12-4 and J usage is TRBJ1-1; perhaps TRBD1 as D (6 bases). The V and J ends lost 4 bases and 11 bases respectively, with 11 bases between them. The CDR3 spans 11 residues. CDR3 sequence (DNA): TGTGCCAGCAGTTGGGGGCGGTGGGCTTTCTTT. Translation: CASSWGRWAFF.

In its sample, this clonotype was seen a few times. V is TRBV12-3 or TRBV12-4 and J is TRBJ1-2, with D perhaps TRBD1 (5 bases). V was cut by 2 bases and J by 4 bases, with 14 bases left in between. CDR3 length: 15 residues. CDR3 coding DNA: TGTGCCAGCAGTTTAAGCGGCGGGGCAGGCTATGGCTACACCTTC. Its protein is CASSLSGGAGYGYTF.

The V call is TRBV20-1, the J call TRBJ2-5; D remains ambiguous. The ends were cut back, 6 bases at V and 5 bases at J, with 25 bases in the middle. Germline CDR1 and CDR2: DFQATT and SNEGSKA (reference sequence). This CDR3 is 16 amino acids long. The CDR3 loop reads CSARPPRSAAYETQYF. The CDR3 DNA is TGCAGTGCCCGACCCCCCAGGAGTGCGGCTTATGAGACCCAGTACTTC.

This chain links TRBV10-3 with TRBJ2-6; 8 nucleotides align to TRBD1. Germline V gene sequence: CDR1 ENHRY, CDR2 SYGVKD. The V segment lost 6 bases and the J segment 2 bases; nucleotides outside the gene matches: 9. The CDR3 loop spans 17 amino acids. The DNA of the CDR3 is TGTGCCATCAGGAATAACGGACAGGGCACTGGGGCCAACGTCCTGACTTTC. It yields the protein CAIRNNGQGTGANVLTF.

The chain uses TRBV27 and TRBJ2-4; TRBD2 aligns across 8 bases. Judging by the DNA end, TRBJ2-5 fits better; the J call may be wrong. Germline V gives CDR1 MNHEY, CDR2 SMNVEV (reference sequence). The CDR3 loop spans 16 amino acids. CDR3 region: CASSSPFGRGEETQYF. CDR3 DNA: TGTGCCAGCAGTTCGCCCTTTGGGCGGGGGGAAGAGACCCAGTACTTC.

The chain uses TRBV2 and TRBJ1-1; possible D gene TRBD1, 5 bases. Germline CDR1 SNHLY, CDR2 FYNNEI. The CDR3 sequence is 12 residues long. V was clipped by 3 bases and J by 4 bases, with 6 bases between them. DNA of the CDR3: TGTGCCAGCAGTGAGGGGACCACTGAAGCTTTCTTT. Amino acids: CASSEGTTEAFF.

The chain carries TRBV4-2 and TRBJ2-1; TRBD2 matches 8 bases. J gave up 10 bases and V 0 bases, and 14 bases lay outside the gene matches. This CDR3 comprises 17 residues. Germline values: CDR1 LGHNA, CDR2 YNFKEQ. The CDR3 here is CASSQELFAGGPGEQFF. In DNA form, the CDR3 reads TGTGCCAGCAGCCAAGAACTCTTTGCGGGGGGCCCGGGCGAGCAGTTCTTC.

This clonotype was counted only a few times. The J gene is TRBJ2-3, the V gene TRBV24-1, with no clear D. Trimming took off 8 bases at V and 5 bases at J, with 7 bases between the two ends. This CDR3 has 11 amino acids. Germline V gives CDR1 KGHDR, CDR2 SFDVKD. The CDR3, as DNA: TGTGCCACCAATCAAGGAGATACGCAGTATTTT. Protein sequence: CATNQGDTQYF.